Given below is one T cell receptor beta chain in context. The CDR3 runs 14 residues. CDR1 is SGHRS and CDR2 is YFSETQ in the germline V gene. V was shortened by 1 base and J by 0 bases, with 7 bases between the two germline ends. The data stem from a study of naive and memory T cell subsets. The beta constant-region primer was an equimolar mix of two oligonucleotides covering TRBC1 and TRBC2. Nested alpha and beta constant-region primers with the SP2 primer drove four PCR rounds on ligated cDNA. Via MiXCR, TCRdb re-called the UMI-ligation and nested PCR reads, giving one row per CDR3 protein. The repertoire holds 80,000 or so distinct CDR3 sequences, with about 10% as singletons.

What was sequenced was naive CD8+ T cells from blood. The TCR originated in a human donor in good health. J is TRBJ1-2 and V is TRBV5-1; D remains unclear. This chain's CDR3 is CASSLSSTNYGYTF. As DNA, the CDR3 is TGCGCCAGCAGCTTGTCCAGCACTAACTATGGCTACACCTTC.